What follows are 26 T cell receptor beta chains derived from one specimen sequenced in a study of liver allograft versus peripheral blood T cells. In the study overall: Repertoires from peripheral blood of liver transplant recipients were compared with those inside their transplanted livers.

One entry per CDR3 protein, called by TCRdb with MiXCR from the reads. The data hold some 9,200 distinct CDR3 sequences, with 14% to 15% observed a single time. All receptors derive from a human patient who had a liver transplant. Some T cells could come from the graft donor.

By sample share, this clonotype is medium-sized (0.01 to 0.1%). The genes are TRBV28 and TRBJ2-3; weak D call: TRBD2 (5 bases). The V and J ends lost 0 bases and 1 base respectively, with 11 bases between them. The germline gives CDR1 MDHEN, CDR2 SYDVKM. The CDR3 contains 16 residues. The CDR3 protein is CASSLWQRLGTDTQYF. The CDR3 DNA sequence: TGTGCCAGCAGTTTATGGCAGCGGCTAGGCACAGATACGCAGTATTTT.

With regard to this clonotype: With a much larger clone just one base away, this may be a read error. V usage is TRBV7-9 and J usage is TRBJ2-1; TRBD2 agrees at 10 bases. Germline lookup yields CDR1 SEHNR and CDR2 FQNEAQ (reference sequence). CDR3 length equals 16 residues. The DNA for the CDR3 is TGTGCCAGCAGCTCCCAAGCGGGAGGGGGAGACAATGGGCAGTTCTTC. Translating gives CASSSQAGGGDNGQFF. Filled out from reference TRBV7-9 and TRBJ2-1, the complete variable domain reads DTGVSQNPRHKITKRGQNVTFRCDPISEHNRLYWYRQTLGQGPEFLTYFQNEAQLEKSRLLSDRFSAERPKGSFSTLEIQRTEQGDSAMYLCASSSQAGGGDNGQFFGPGTRLTVL.

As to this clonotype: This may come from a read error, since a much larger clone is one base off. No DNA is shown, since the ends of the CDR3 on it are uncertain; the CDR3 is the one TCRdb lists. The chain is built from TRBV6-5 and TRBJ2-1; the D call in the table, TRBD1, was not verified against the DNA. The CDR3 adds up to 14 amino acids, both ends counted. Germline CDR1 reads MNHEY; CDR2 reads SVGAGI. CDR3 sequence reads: CASSSSTGGNEQFF.

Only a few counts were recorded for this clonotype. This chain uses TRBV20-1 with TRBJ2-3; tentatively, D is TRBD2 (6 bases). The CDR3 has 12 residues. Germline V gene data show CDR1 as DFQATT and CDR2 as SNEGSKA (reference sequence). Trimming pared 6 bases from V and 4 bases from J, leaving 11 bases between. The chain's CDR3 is CSAVGGSDTQYF. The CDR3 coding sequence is TGCAGTGCCGTCGGGGGATCAGATACGCAGTATTTT.

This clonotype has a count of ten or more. CDR3 nucleotide sequence: TGTGCCAGCAGTTCATCCGGGACTACCGGGGAGCTGTTTTTT. As protein: CASSSSGTTGELFF. V usage is TRBV12-3 or TRBV12-4 and J usage is TRBJ2-2; a weak D match, TRBD2 (6 bases). V was cut by 4 bases and J by 5 bases, with 11 bases left in between. CDR3 size: 14 residues.

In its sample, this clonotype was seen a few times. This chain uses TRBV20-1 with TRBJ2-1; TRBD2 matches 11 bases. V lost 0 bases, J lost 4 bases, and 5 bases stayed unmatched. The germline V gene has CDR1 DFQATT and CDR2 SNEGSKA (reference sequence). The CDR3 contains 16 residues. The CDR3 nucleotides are TGCAGTGCTAGAGAGGGACTAGCGGAATTGTACAATGAGCAGTTCTTC. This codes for CSAREGLAELYNEQFF.

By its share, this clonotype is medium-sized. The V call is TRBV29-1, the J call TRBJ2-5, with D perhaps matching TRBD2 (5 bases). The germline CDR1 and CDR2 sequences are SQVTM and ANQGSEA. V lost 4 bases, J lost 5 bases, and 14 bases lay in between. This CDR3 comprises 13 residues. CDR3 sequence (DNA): TGCAGCGTTGGCCCGGGGAGCTTTGAGACCCAGTACTTC. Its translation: CSVGPGSFETQYF. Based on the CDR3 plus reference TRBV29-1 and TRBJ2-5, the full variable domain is SAVISQKPSRDICQRGTSLTIQCQVDSQVTMMFWYRQQPGQSLTLIATANQGSEATYESGFVIDKFPISRPNLTFSTLTVSNMSPEDSSIYLCSVGPGSFETQYFGPGTRLLVL.

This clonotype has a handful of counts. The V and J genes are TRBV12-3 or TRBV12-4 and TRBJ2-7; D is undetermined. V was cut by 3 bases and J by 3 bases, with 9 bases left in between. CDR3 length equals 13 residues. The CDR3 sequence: CASSFGQNYEQYF. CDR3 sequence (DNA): TGTGCCAGCAGTTTCGGGCAGAACTACGAGCAGTACTTC.

The DNA of the CDR3 is TGTGCCAGTAGCAGGGGGCCGGCCTGGGAGCAGTACTTC. Amino acids: CASSRGPAWEQYF. This sequence joins TRBV19 and TRBJ2-7; TRBD1 matches 8 bases. The CDR3 has 13 residues. Looked up from germline, CDR1 is LNHDA and CDR2 is SQIVND (reference sequence). With V trimmed by 6 bases and J by 7 bases, 8 bases remained unmatched.

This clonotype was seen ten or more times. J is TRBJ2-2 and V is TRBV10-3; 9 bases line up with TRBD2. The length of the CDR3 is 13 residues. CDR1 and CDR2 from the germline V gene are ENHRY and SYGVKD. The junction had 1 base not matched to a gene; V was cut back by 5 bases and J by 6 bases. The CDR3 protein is CAISLAGAGELFF. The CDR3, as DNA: TGTGCCATCAGTTTAGCGGGAGCCGGGGAGCTGTTTTTT.

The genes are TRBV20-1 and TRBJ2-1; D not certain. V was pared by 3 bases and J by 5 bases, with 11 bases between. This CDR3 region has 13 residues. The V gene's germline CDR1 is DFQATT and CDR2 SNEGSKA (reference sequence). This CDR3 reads CSARAPQHNEQFF. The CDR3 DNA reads TGCAGTGCTAGGGCGCCTCAGCACAATGAGCAGTTCTTC.

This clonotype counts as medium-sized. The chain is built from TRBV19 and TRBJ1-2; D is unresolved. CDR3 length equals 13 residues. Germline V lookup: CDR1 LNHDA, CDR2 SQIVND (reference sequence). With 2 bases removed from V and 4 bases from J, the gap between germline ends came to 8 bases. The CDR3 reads CASSISGGYGYTF. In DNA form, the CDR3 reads TGTGCCAGTAGTATATCGGGAGGCTATGGCTACACCTTC.

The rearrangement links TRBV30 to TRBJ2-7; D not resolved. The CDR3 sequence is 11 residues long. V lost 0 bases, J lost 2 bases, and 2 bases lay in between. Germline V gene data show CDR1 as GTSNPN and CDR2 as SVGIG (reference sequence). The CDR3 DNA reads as TGTGCCTGGAGTGTAGCCTACGAGCAGTACTTC. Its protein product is CAWSVAYEQYF.

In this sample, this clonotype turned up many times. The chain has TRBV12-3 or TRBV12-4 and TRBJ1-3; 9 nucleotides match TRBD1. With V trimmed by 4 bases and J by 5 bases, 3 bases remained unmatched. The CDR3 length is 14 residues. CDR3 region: CASSYGQGRNTIYF. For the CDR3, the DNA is TGTGCCAGCAGTTACGGACAGGGGAGAAACACCATATATTTT.

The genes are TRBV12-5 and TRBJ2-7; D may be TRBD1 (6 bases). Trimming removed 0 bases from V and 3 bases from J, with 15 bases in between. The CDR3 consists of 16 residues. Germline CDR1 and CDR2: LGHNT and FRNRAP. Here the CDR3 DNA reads TGTGCTAGTGGTTTGGTACTCCGGCAGGGGAGCTACGAGCAGTACTTC. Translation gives CASGLVLRQGSYEQYF.

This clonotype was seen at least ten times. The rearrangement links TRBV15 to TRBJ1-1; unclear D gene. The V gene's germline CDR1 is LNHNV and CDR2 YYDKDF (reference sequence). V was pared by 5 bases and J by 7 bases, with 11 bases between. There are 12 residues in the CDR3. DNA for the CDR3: TGTGCCACCAGCCGTGAACTCCGTGAAGCTTTCTTT. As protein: CATSRELREAFF. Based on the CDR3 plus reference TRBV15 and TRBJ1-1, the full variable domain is DAMVIQNPRYQVTQFGKPVTLSCSQTLNHNVMYWYQQKSSQAPKLLFHYYDKDFNNEADTPDNFQSRRPNTSFCFLDIRSPGLGDTAMYLCATSRELREAFFGQGTRLTVV.

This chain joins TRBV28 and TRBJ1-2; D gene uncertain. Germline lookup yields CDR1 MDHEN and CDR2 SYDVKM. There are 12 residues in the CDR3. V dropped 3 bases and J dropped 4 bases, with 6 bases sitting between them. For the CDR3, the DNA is TGTGCCAGCAGTTTTCTATTCTATGGCTACACCTTC. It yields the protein CASSFLFYGYTF.

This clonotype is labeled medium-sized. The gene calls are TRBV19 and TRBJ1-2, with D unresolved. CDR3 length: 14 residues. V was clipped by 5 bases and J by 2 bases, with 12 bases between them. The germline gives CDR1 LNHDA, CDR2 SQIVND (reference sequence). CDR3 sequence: CASSSSTVNYGYTF. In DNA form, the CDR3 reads TGTGCCAGTAGTTCCTCGACGGTAAACTATGGCTACACCTTC.

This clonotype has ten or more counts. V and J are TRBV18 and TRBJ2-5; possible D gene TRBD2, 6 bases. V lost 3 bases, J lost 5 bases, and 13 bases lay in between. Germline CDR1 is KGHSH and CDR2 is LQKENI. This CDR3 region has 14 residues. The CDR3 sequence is CASSPVRAGETQYF. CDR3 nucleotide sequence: TGTGCCAGCTCACCTGTGCGGGCGGGGGAGACCCAGTACTTC.

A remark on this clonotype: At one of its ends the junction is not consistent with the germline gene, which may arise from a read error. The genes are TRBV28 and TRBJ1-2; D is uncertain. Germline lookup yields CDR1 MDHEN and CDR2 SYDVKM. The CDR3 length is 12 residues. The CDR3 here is CVSNTRSLGYTF. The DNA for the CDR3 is TGTGTCAGCAATACCCGTAGCCTAGGCTACACCTTC.

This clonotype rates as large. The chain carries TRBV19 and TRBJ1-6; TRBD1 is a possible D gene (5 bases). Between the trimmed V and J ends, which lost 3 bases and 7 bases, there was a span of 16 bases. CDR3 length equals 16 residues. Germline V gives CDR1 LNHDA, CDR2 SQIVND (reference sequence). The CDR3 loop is CASSISGQGGNSPLHF. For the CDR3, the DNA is TGTGCCAGTAGTATCTCCGGTCAGGGAGGCAATTCACCCCTCCACTTT.

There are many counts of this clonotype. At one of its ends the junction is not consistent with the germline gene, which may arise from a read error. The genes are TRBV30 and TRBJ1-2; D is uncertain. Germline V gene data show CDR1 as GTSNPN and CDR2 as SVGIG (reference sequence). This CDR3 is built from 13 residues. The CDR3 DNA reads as TGTGCATGGAGGAGGGCCGGCAACTATGGCTACACCTTC. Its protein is CAWRRAGNYGYTF. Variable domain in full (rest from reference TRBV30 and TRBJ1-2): SQTIHQWPATLVQPVGSPLSLECTVEGTSNPNLYWYRQAAGRGLQLLFYSVGIGQISSEVPQNLSASRPQDRQFILSSKKLLLSDSGFYLCAWRRAGNYGYTFGSGTRLTVV.

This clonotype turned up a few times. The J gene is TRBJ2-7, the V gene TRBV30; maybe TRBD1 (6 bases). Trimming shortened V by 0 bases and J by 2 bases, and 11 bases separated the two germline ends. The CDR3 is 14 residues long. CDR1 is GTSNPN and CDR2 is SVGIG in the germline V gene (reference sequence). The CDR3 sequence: CAWSVTRTAYEQYF. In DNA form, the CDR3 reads TGTGCCTGGAGTGTAACCAGGACAGCCTACGAGCAGTACTTC.

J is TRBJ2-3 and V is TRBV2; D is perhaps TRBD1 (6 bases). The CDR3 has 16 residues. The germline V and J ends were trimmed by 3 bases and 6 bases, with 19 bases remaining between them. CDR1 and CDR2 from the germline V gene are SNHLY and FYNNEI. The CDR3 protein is CASSEGIQGRKDTQYF. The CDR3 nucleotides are TGTGCCAGCAGTGAGGGGATCCAGGGGCGTAAGGATACGCAGTATTTT. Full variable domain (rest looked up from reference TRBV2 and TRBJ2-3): EPEVTQTPSHQVTQMGQEVILRCVPISNHLYFYWYRQILGQKVEFLVSFYNNEISEKSEIFDDQFSVERPDGSNFTLKIRSTKLEDSAMYFCASSEGIQGRKDTQYFGPGTRLTVL.

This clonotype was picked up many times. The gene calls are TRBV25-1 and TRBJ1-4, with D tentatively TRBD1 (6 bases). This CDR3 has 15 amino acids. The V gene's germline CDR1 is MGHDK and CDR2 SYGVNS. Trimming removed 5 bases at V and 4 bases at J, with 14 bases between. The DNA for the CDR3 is TGTGCCAGCAGTTCCTGGACAGAAGATAATGAAAAACTGTTTTTT. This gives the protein CASSSWTEDNEKLFF.

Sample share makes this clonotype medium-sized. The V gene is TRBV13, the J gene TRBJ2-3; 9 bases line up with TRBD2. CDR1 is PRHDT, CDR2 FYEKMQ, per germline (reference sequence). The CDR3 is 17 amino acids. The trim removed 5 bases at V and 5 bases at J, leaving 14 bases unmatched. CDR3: CASSPPLILAGRDTQYF. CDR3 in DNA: TGTGCCAGCAGCCCGCCGTTAATCCTAGCGGGACGAGATACGCAGTATTTT.